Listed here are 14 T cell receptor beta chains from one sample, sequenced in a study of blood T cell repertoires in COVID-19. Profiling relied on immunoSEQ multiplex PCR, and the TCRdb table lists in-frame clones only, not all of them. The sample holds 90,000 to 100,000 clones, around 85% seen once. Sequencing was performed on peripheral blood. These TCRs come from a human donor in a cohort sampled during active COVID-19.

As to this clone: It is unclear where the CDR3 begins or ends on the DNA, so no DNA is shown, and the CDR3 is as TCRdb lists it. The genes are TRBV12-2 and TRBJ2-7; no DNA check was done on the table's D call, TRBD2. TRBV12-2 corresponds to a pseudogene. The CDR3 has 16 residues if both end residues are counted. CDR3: CASRQWGLGSSYEQYF.

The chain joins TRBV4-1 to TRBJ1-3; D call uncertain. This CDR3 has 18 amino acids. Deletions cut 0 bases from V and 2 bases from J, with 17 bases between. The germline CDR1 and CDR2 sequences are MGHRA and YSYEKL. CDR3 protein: CASSQDLTRKKAGNTIYF. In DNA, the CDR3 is TGCGCCAGCAGCCAAGATCTTACTAGAAAGAAGGCTGGAAACACCATATATTTT.

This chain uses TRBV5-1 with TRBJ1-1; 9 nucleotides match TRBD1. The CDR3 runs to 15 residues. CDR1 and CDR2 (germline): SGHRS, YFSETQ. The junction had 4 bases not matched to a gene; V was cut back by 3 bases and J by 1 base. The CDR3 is CASSSDRGPNTEAFF. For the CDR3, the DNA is TGCGCCAGCAGCTCGGACAGGGGACCGAACACTGAAGCTTTCTTT.

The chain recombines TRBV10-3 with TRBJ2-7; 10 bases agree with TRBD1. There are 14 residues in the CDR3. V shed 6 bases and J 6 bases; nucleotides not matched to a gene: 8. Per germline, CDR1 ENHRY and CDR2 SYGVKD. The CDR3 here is CAIRSGTGAVEQYF. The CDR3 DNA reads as TGTGCCATCAGGTCCGGGACAGGGGCTGTCGAGCAGTACTTC.

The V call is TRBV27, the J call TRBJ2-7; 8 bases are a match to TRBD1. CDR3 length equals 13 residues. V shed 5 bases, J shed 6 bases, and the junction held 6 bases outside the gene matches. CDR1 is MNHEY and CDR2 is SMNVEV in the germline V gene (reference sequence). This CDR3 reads CASSARGRREQYF. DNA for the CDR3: TGTGCCAGCAGTGCCAGGGGGCGGCGCGAGCAGTACTTC.

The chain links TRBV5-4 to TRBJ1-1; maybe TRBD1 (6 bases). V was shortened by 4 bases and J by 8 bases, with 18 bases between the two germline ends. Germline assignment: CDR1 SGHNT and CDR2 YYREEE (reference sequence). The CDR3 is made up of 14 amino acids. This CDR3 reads CASSDRGIRQEAFF. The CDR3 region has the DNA TGTGCCAGCAGCGATAGGGGGATCCGGCAGGAAGCTTTCTTT.

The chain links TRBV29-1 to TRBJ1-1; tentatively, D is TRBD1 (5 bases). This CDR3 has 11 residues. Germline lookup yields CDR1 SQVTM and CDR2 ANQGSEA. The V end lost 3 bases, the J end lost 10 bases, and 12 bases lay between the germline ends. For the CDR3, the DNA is TGCAGCGTTGAGATGACCGGGGGAGCTTTCTTT. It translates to CSVEMTGGAFF.

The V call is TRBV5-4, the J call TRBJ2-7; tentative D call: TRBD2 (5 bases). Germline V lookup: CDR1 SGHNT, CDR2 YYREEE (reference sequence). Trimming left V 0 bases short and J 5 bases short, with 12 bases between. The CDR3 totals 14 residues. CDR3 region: CASSLAGSGHEQYF. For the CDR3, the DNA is TGTGCCAGCAGCTTGGCGGGGTCCGGGCACGAGCAGTACTTC.

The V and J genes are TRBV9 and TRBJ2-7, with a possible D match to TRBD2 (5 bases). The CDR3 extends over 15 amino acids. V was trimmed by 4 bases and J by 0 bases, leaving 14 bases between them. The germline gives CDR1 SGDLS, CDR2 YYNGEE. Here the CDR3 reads CASSPVGESSYEQYF. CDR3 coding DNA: TGTGCCAGCAGCCCCGTGGGAGAGAGCTCCTACGAGCAGTACTTC.

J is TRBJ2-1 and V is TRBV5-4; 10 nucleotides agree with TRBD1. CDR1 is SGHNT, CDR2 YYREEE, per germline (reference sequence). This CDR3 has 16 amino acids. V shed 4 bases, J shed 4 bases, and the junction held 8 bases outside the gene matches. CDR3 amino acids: CASSPPGTGAYNEQFF. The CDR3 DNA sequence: TGTGCCAGCAGCCCCCCCGGGACAGGGGCATACAATGAGCAGTTCTTC.

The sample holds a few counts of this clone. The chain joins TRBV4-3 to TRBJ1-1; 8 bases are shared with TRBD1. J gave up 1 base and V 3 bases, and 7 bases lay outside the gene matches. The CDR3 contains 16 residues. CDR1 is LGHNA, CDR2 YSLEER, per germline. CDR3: CASSQEAGGANTEAFF. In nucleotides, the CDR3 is TGCGCCAGCAGCCAGGAAGCAGGGGGCGCGAACACTGAAGCTTTCTTT.

As DNA, the CDR3 is TGTGCCACCCAGATGCGGACAGGGGGCAGTGAGCAGTTCTTC. Encoded protein: CATQMRTGGSEQFF. The J gene is TRBJ2-1, the V gene TRBV2, with 11 nucleotides matching TRBD1. The CDR3 has 14 amino acids. Germline values: CDR1 SNHLY, CDR2 FYNNEI. The V and J ends lost 10 bases and 9 bases, in that order; junction bases with no gene match: 11.

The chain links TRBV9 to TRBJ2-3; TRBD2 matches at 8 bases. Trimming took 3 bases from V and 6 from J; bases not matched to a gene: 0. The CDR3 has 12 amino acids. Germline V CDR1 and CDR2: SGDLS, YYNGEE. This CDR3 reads CASSGLADTQYF. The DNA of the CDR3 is TGTGCCAGCAGCGGACTAGCGGATACGCAGTATTTT.

CDR3 protein: CASSQDSRNTEAFF. The CDR3 coding sequence is TGCGCCAGCAGTCAAGACAGCCGGAACACTGAAGCTTTCTTT. V and J are TRBV23-1 and TRBJ1-1; D may be TRBD1 (5 bases). TRBV23-1 is assigned to the ORF class and has an uncertain function. This CDR3 contains 14 residues. Between the trimmed V and J ends, which lost 2 bases and 1 base, there was a span of 8 bases.